The TCR beta chain described here comes from a study of control samples from healthy donors and cancer patients. Sequenced by immunoSEQ multiplex PCR; TCRdb stores in-frame clones only, minus some. The sample lists 150,000 to 180,000 clones, about 94% occurring once. The sequenced material came from blood. The TCR originated in a man aged 40-55 years in good health.

The CDR3 region has the DNA TGTGCCAGCAGCCAAGAGGGGGGTTTAGTAGCTACGCAGTATTTT. Protein sequence: CASSQEGGLVATQYF. The rearrangement joins TRBV3-1 (or the pseudogene TRBV3-2) to TRBJ2-3; D is possibly TRBD2 (6 bases). V was trimmed by 0 bases and J by 8 bases, leaving 15 bases between them. The CDR3 covers 15 residues. Germline-derived CDR1 and CDR2 are LGHDT and YNNKEL (reference sequence).